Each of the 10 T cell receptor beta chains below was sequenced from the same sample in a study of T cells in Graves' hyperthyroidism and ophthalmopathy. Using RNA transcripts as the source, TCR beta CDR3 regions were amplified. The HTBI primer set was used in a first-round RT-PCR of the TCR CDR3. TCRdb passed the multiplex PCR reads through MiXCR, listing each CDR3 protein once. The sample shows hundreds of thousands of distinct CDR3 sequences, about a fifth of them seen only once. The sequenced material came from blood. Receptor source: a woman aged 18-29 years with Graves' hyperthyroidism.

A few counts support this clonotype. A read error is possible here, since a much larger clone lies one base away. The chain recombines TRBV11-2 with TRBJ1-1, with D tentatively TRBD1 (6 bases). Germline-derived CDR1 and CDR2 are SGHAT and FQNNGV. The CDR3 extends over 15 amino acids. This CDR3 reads CASSSIHRAPTEACF. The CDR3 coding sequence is TGTGCCAGCAGCTCCATCCACAGGGCCCCCACTGAAGCTTGCTTT. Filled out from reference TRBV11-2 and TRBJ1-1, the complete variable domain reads EAGVAQSPRYKIIEKRQSVAFWCNPISGHATLYWYQQILGQGPKLLIQFQNNGVVDDSQLPKDRFSAERLKGVDSTLKIQPAKLEDSAVYLCASSSIHRAPTEACFGQGTRLTVV.

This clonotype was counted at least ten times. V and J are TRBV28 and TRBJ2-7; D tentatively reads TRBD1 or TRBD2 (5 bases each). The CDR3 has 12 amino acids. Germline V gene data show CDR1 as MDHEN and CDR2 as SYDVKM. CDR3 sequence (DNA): TGTGCCAGCAGTCCCCCGGTTGGGGGATCGGATGTC. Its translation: CASSPPVGGSDV.

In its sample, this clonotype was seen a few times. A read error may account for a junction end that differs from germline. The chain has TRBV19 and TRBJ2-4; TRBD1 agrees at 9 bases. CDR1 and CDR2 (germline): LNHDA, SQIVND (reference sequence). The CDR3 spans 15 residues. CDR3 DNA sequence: TGTGCCAGTAGTATCCGGGACAGGGACAAAAACATTAAGTACTTC. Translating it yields CASSIRDRDKNIKYF.

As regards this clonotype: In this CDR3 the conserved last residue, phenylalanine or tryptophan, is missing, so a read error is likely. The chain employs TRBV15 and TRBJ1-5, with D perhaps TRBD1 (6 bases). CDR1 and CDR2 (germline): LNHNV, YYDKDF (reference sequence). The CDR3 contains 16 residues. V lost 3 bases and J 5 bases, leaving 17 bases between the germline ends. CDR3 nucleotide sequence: TGTGCCACCAGCAGGGCCTCCGGGACACCCTATCAGCCCCAGCATTAT. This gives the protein CATSRASGTPYQPQHY.

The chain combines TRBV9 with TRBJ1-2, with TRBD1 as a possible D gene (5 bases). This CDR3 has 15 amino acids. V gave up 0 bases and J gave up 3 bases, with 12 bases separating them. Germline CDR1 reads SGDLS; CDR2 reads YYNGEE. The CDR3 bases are TGTGCCAGCAGCGTAGAAGCAGGGTGGCACTATGGCTACACCTTC. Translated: CASSVEAGWHYGYTF.

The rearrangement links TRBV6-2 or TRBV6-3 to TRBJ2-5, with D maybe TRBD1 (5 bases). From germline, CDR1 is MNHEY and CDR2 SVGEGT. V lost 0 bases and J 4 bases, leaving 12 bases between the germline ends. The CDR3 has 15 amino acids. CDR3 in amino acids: CASSYSRLRAETQYF. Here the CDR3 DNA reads TGTGCCAGCAGTTACTCGAGGCTCAGGGCAGAGACCCAGTACTTC.

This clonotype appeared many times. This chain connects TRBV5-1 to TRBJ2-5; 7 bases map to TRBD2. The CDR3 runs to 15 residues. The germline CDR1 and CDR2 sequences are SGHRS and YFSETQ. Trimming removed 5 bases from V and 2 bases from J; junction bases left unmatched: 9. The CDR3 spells CASRLRWGGQETQYF. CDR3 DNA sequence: TGCGCCAGCAGGCTCCGATGGGGGGGGCAAGAGACCCAGTACTTC. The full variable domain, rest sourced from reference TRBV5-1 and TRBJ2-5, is KAGVTQTPRYLIKTRGQQVTLSCSPISGHRSVSWYQQTPGQGLQFLFEYFSETQRNKGNFPGRFSGRQFSNSRSEMNVSTLELGDSALYLCASRLRWGGQETQYFGPGTRLLVL.

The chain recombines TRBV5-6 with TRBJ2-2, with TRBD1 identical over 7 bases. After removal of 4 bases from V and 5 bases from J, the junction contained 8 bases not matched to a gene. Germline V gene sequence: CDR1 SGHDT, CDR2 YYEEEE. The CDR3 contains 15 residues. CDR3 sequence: CASSPTGIATGELFF. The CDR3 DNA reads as TGTGCCAGCAGCCCGACAGGGATTGCGACCGGGGAGCTGTTTTTT.

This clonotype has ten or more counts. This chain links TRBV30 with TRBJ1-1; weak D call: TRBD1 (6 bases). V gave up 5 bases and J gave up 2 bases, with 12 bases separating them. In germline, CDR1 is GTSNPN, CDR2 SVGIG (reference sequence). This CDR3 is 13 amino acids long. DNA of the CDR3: TGTGCCTGGTTCTTGGGGGGCAACACTGAAGCTTTCTTT. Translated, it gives CAWFLGGNTEAFF.

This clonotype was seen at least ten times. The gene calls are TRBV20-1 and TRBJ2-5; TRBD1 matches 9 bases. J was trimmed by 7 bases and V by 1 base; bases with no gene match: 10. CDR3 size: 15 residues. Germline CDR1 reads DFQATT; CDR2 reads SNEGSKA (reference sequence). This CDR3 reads CSARGQGGYGVTQYF. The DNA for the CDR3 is TGCAGTGCTAGAGGACAGGGGGGATATGGGGTGACCCAGTACTTC.